The sequence of this T cell receptor (beta chain) was determined in a study of blood T cell repertoires in COVID-19. The wider study: Collection of acute and convalescent COVID-19 samples took place in the United States, Italy and Spain. PBMCs, B-cell-depleted T cells, or T cells provided the cDNA or gDNA that made up the material.

Only one count was recorded for this clone. Germline CDR1 reads KGHSH; CDR2 reads LQKENI. The V end lost 5 bases, the J end lost 0 bases, and 8 bases lay between the germline ends. The CDR3 sequence is 13 residues long. Authors' data handling: Amplifying reference gene primers gave estimates of nucleated cell counts. Measured with immunoSEQ multiplex PCR; TCRdb has only the in-frame clones, and not every one. The V and J calls and clone size were taken over from that table, and D and trimming were inferred from the DNA. Among 240,000 or so clones, approximately 83% were seen once, and the ten largest hold about 3%.

This sequence originates from a woman aged 25-40 years who had recovered from COVID-19. The sequenced sample consisted of peripheral blood. The chain uses TRBV18 and TRBJ2-7, with D tentatively TRBD1 (5 bases). The CDR3 DNA follows: TGTGCCAGCTCAACGACAGACTCCTACGAGCAGTACTTC. Translated, it gives CASSTTDSYEQYF.